These 18 T cell receptor beta chains were all obtained from the same sample, sequenced in a study of blood T cell repertoires in COVID-19. Sequenced by immunoSEQ multiplex PCR; TCRdb stores in-frame clones only, minus some. The sample records roughly 13,000 clones, approximately 88% being singletons. Specimen: peripheral blood. The receptors were sampled from a human donor with active COVID-19. The donor label of this sample is uncertain.

The chain joins TRBV29-1 to TRBJ2-5; 8 bases line up with TRBD2. Germline CDR1 SQVTM, CDR2 ANQGSEA. The CDR3 length is 15 residues. V trimming: 0 bases; J trimming: 2 bases; junction bases outside the gene matches: 5. The CDR3 nucleotides read TGCAGCGTTGAAGAAGGACTAGCAGGACAAGAGACCCAGTACTTC. Its translation: CSVEEGLAGQETQYF.

The chain couples TRBV18 to TRBJ1-6, with a possible D match to TRBD1 (5 bases). The germline V gene encodes CDR1 KGHSH and CDR2 LQKENI. V was pared by 3 bases and J by 8 bases, with 11 bases between. The CDR3 contains 14 residues. The CDR3 DNA follows: TGTGCCAGCTCACCGGGGGGAGGAGATTCACCCCTCCACTTT. Encoded protein: CASSPGGGDSPLHF.

V gene TRBV7-3 combines with J gene TRBJ2-1, with 9 bases fitting TRBD2. Germline values: CDR1 SGHTA, CDR2 FQGTGA. V lost 6 bases and J lost 4; bases outside the gene matches: 10. This CDR3 is 16 amino acids long. CDR3 bases: TGTGCCAGCAGTCTGATAGCGGGAGTCCGTTACAATGAGCAGTTCTTC. This translates into CASSLIAGVRYNEQFF.

This clone was seen just once. The chain recombines TRBV5-1 with TRBJ2-5, with 12 bases aligning to TRBD2. In germline, CDR1 is SGHRS, CDR2 YFSETQ. The CDR3 is 16 amino acids. J gave up 1 base and V 0 bases, and 1 base lay outside the gene matches. CDR3 residues: CASSLGTSGAQETQYF. The CDR3 nucleotides are TGCGCCAGCAGCTTGGGGACTAGCGGGGCCCAAGAGACCCAGTACTTC.

The chain uses TRBV28 and TRBJ1-5; TRBD1 might be the D (5 bases). The CDR3 extends over 17 amino acids. The V end was cut by 7 bases, the J end by 0 bases, with 19 bases between. CDR1 is MDHEN and CDR2 is SYDVKM in the germline V gene. The CDR3: CASTPRGAGYSNQPQHF. For the CDR3, the DNA is TGTGCCAGCACTCCCCGGGGCGCGGGATATAGCAATCAGCCCCAGCATTTT.

This chain uses TRBV2 with TRBJ2-2; D is unresolved. V shed 7 bases and J shed 4 bases, with 13 bases lying between them. The CDR3 is 14 residues long. From germline, CDR1 is SNHLY and CDR2 FYNNEI. The CDR3 reads CASTPARVTGELFF. DNA for the CDR3: TGTGCCAGCACCCCGGCCCGGGTCACCGGGGAGCTGTTTTTT. The whole variable domain, remainder taken from reference TRBV2 and TRBJ2-2, is EPEVTQTPSHQVTQMGQEVILRCVPISNHLYFYWYRQILGQKVEFLVSFYNNEISEKSEIFDDQFSVERPDGSNFTLKIRSTKLEDSAMYFCASTPARVTGELFFGEGSRLTVL.

This clone was counted only a few times. The genes are TRBV5-1 and TRBJ1-2; D might be TRBD1 (5 bases). CDR1 and CDR2 (germline): SGHRS, YFSETQ. This CDR3 has 15 amino acids. The V gene lost 0 bases and the J gene lost 4 bases, with 13 bases spanning the gap. The CDR3 nucleotides are TGCGCCAGCAGCTTGGGGGGGGTCCCCCTCTATGGCTACACCTTC. This gives the protein CASSLGGVPLYGYTF. Using reference TRBV5-1 and TRBJ1-2 for the parts outside the CDR3, the full variable domain is KAGVTQTPRYLIKTRGQQVTLSCSPISGHRSVSWYQQTPGQGLQFLFEYFSETQRNKGNFPGRFSGRQFSNSRSEMNVSTLELGDSALYLCASSLGGVPLYGYTFGSGTRLTVV.

The rearrangement links TRBV7-8 to TRBJ2-7; no clear D. The germline gives CDR1 SGHVS, CDR2 FQNEAQ. The CDR3 runs to 13 residues. V lost 1 base and J 3 bases, leaving 7 bases between the germline ends. Here the CDR3 DNA reads TGTGCCAGCAGCTTAGGAGCCATCTACGAGCAGTACTTC. Its translation is CASSLGAIYEQYF.

The chain combines TRBV7-9 with TRBJ1-2; possibly TRBD1 for D (5 bases). Trimming took off 5 bases at V and 5 bases at J, with 12 bases between the two ends. In germline, CDR1 is SEHNR, CDR2 FQNEAQ (reference sequence). The CDR3 consists of 13 residues. CDR3 loop: CASSPTRGYGYTF. CDR3 sequence (DNA): TGTGCCAGCAGCCCCACGCGGGGGTATGGCTACACCTTC.

This chain joins TRBV6-2 or TRBV6-3 and TRBJ1-3, with unresolved D. Germline CDR1 and CDR2: MNHEY and SVGEGT. Trimming removed 4 bases from V and 0 bases from J, with 13 bases in between. There are 16 residues in the CDR3. In DNA form, the CDR3 reads TGTGCCAGCAGTTCCCGGGGATTACTCTCTGGAAACACCATATATTTT. Translated, it gives CASSSRGLLSGNTIYF.

The V gene is TRBV4-3, the J gene TRBJ1-1, with TRBD1 as a possible D gene (6 bases). Germline lookup yields CDR1 LGHNA and CDR2 YSLEER. CDR3 length equals 14 residues. V dropped 0 bases and J dropped 10 bases, with 15 bases sitting between them. The CDR3 DNA is TGCGCCAGCAGCCAAGATTTCGGACAGCCTCCAGCTTTCTTT. It encodes CASSQDFGQPPAFF.

The J gene is TRBJ1-5, the V gene TRBV5-5; TRBD1 matches 8 bases. Germline CDR1 SGHKS, CDR2 YYEKEE (reference sequence). V shed 0 bases and J 3 bases; nucleotides not matched to a gene: 5. The CDR3 runs 16 residues. The CDR3 protein is CASSLAGGANNQPQHF. The DNA of the CDR3 is TGTGCCAGCAGCTTGGCAGGGGGCGCGAACAATCAGCCCCAGCATTTT.

V is TRBV18 and J is TRBJ2-2; 8 nucleotides match TRBD1. Germline values: CDR1 KGHSH, CDR2 LQKENI. The CDR3 is made up of 15 amino acids. V dropped 3 bases and J dropped 5; count of bases not matched to a gene: 5. The CDR3 reads CASSPDRVLTGELFF. Here the CDR3 DNA reads TGTGCCAGCTCACCGGACAGGGTTTTGACCGGGGAGCTGTTTTTT.

The chain uses TRBV27 and TRBJ2-1; 8 bases are shared with TRBD2. The CDR3 runs to 16 residues. J lost 6 bases, V lost 2 bases, and 9 bases had no gene match. Germline V gives CDR1 MNHEY, CDR2 SMNVEV (reference sequence). The CDR3 reads CASSLIGTRVGNEQFF. Written as DNA, the CDR3 is TGTGCCAGCAGTTTAATCGGGACTAGAGTGGGCAATGAGCAGTTCTTC.

The rearrangement uses TRBV4-2 and TRBJ2-1; TRBD2 matches at 9 bases. The germline gives CDR1 LGHNA, CDR2 YNFKEQ. The CDR3 contains 17 residues. V gave up 1 base and J gave up 8 bases; unmatched junction bases: 12. The CDR3 DNA follows: TGTGCCAGCAGCCAAGTGGTAGGCGGGGGGGCCTCCGATGAGCAGTTCTTC. This codes for CASSQVVGGGASDEQFF.

The V and J genes are TRBV4-2 and TRBJ2-1; 9 bases are shared with TRBD2. Trimming cost V 1 base and J 3 bases; bases outside gene matches: 1. Looked up from germline, CDR1 is LGHNA and CDR2 is YNFKEQ. The CDR3 is 15 amino acids. CDR3 sequence: CASSQVAGDYNEQFF. CDR3 nucleotides: TGTGCCAGCAGCCAAGTAGCGGGAGACTACAATGAGCAGTTCTTC.

The chain is built from TRBV7-2 and TRBJ2-1; TRBD2 is a possible D gene (5 bases). Germline CDR1 is SGHTA and CDR2 is FQGNSA. This CDR3 region has 15 residues. V shed 5 bases and J shed 7 bases, with 18 bases lying between them. CDR3 sequence: CASSLHQVGDNEQFF. CDR3 coding DNA: TGTGCCAGCAGCCTCCACCAGGTGGGAGATAATGAGCAGTTCTTC.

The chain recombines TRBV6-6 with TRBJ1-1, with TRBD1 as a possible D gene (6 bases). Germline CDR1 and CDR2: MNHNY and SVGAGI (reference sequence). The CDR3 extends over 13 amino acids. V lost 2 bases and J 5 bases, leaving 9 bases between the germline ends. The CDR3, as DNA: TGTGCCAGCAGTTACGGGGGCCGGACTGAAGCTTTCTTT. It codes for CASSYGGRTEAFF.